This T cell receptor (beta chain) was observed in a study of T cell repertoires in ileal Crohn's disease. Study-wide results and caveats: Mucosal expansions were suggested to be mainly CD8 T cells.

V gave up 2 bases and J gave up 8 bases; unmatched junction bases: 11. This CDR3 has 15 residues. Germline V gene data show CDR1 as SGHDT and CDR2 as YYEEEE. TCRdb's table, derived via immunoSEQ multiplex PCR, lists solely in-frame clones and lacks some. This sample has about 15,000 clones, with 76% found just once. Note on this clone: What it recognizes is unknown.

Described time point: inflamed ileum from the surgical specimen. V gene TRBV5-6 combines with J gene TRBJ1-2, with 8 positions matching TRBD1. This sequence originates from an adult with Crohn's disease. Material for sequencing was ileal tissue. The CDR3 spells CASSLGQGGVTGYTF. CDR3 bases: TGTGCCAGCAGCTTAGGACAGGGCGGGGTGACGGGCTACACCTTC.